This T cell receptor (beta chain) was captured in a study of CD8+CD57+ T cells in acquired aplastic anemia. In the case of this clonotype: A junction boundary mismatches the germline segment, possibly from a read error.

This CDR3 spans 14 amino acids. The study profiled TCR beta VDJ and CDR3 using genomic DNA as template. From the reads, TCRdb called clonotypes with MiXCR, one entry per CDR3 protein. The profile shows fewer than 200,000 distinct CDR3 sequences, around 45% of them singletons. V is TRBV12-3 or TRBV12-4 and J is TRBJ2-1; 9 bases are shared with TRBD2. The sample taken for sequencing was sorted CD4+, CD8+, or CD8+CD57+ T cells (not recorded which) from PBMCs. The source is a human donor in good health. The CDR3 coding sequence is TGTGCCAGCAGCCGCGAGCCAGCGGGGGGCCCCACGGTCTTC. Translating it yields CASSREPAGGPTVF.